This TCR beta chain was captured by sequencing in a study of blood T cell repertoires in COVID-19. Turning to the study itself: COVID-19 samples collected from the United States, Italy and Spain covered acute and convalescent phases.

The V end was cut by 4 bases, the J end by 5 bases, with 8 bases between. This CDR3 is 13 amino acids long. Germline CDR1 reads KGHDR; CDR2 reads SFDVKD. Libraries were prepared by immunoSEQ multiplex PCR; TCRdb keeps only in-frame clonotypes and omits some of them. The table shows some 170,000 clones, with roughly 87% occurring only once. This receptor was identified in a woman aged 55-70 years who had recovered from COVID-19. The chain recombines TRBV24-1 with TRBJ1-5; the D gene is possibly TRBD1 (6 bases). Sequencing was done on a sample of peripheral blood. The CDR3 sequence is CATSEQGHQPQHF. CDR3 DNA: TGTGCCACCAGTGAGCAGGGGCATCAGCCCCAGCATTTT.